This is a list of T cell receptor beta chains from one sample in a study of CD8+ T cells in alopecia areata. Sequencing was performed with immunoSEQ multiplex PCR; in TCRdb, only in-frame clones are kept and a portion is missing. Among some 150,000 clones listed, under 60% were seen once. The input for sequencing was CD8+ T cells sorted from blood, taken at week 0. These receptors all stem from a human donor with alopecia areata. The CDR3 runs from the conserved cysteine through the conserved F or W. Fields, in order: D gene, clone size, V gene, J gene, CDR3 DNA, CDR3 protein. D genes are given only for firm matches. Size is omitted from some rows. Given values are once, few, many or a class for expanded clones.

D: TRBD1
size: NA
V: TRBV15
J: TRBJ1-1
DNA: TGTGCCACCAGCGAGCCCAGGACAGGGGACACTGAAGCTTTCTTT
CDR3: CATSEPRTGDTEAFF

D: NA
size: few
V: TRBV29-1
J: TRBJ2-4
DNA: TGCAGCGCAACACGATCCGGGACAGCCAAAAACATTCAGTACTTC
CDR3: CSATRSGTAKNIQYF

D: NA
size: NA
V: TRBV7-2
J: TRBJ2-7
DNA: TGTGCCAGCGGATGGAAGGGGGGTGAGCAGTACTTC
CDR3: CASGWKGGEQYF

D: NA
size: NA
V: TRBV30
J: TRBJ1-1
DNA: TGTGCCTGGAGTCTGACAGGTAACACTGAAGCTTTCTTT
CDR3: CAWSLTGNTEAFF

D: NA
size: NA
V: TRBV29-1
J: TRBJ2-3
DNA: TGCAGCGCCGAAACAGGTACTCCAGATACGCAGTATTTT
CDR3: CSAETGTPDTQYF

D: NA
size: NA
V: TRBV27
J: TRBJ2-7
DNA: TGTGCCAGCAGTTTCGAGGGCAGTAACTGGGAGCAGTACTTC
CDR3: CASSFEGSNWEQYF

D: TRBD2
size: NA
V: TRBV30
J: TRBJ2-1
DNA: TGTGCCTGGGGAGAAGCGGGGATCCTCGGTGAGCAGTTCTTC
CDR3: CAWGEAGILGEQFF

D: NA
size: NA
V: TRBV20-1
J: TRBJ2-7
DNA: TGCAGTGCTAGAGAGGGGTCCGAGCAGTACTTC
CDR3: CSAREGSEQYF

D: NA
size: NA
V: TRBV4-3
J: TRBJ2-1
DNA: TGCGCCAGCAGCCAAGGACATAACAGGAATGAGCAGTTCTTC
CDR3: CASSQGHNRNEQFF

D: NA
size: NA
V: TRBV30
J: TRBJ2-7
DNA: TGTGCCCGGGGGGACAGGAGGCACGAGCAGTACTTC
CDR3: CARGDRRHEQYF

D: NA
size: NA
V: TRBV7-2
J: TRBJ2-1
DNA: TGTGCCAGCAGCTTGGACCGGATTTACAATGAGCAGTTCTTC
CDR3: CASSLDRIYNEQFF

D: NA
size: NA
V: TRBV4-3
J: TRBJ2-2
DNA: TGCGCCAGCAGCCAAGACGAGTTCACCGGGGAGCTGTTTTTT
CDR3: CASSQDEFTGELFF

D: TRBD1
size: NA
V: TRBV30
J: TRBJ1-2
DNA: TGTGCCTGCACCGACGGGACAGTGGAACTGCGCTATGGCTACACCTTC
CDR3: CACTDGTVELRYGYTF

D: NA
size: NA
V: TRBV2
J: TRBJ2-1
DNA: TGTGCCAGCAGGGACTCCCGGTTGGAGTTCTTC
CDR3: CASRDSRLEFF

D: NA
size: NA
V: TRBV13
J: TRBJ2-3
DNA: TGTGCCAGCAGCCGACGGGGCACAGATACGCAGTATTTT
CDR3: CASSRRGTDTQYF

D: NA
size: NA
V: TRBV19
J: TRBJ1-1
DNA: TGTGCCAGTAGTATTGGGCAGATGAACACTGAAGCTTTCTTT
CDR3: CASSIGQMNTEAFF

D: TRBD2
size: many
V: TRBV7-2
J: TRBJ2-1
DNA: TGTGCCAGCAGCCTCGGGATAGCGGGCTCTGGTGAGCAGTTCTTC
CDR3: CASSLGIAGSGEQFF

D: NA
size: few
V: TRBV25-1
J: TRBJ1-5
DNA: TGTGCCAGCAGTGATGGGGGGAGCAATCAGCCCCAGCATTTT
CDR3: CASSDGGSNQPQHF

D: NA
size: few
V: TRBV29-1
J: TRBJ1-2
DNA: TGCAGCTTCGGGGGGGCAGACTATGGCTACACCTTC
CDR3: CSFGGADYGYTF

D: TRBD2
size: NA
V: TRBV15
J: TRBJ2-3
DNA: TGTGCCACCAGCAGAGAAGGGGGACTAGCCGGCGATACGCAGTATTTT
CDR3: CATSREGGLAGDTQYF

D: TRBD1
size: NA
V: TRBV11-2
J: TRBJ2-7
DNA: TGTGCCAGCAGTCTAGGACAGGGTCGATACGAGCAGTACTTC
CDR3: CASSLGQGRYEQYF

D: NA
size: NA
V: TRBV7-2
J: TRBJ1-4
DNA: TGCGCCAGCAGCCAAGATCGAGGGCAGAATAATGAAAAACTGTTTTTT
CDR3: CASSQDRGQNNEKLFF

D: NA
size: NA
V: TRBV30
J: TRBJ1-2
DNA: TGTGCCCCAAGGGGGGGGGCGGACTATGGCTACACCTTC
CDR3: CAPRGGADYGYTF

D: TRBD1
size: NA
V: TRBV19
J: TRBJ1-1
DNA: TGTGCCAGCTCTACAGGGGGCGAAACTGAAGCTTTCTTT
CDR3: CASSTGGETEAFF

D: TRBD2
size: NA
V: TRBV4-1
J: TRBJ2-7
DNA: TGCGCCAGCAGCCGTTTGCTGACTAGCGGGGGGGTAGCCTACGAGCAGTACTTC
CDR3: CASSRLLTSGGVAYEQYF

D: NA
size: NA
V: TRBV19
J: TRBJ1-5
DNA: TGTGCCAGTAGTATGAACAGGCGGGGTGATCAGCCCCAGCATTTT
CDR3: CASSMNRRGDQPQHF

D: TRBD1
size: NA
V: TRBV29-1
J: TRBJ1-2
DNA: TGCAGCGTTCCGAGGACAGGATACTATGGCTACACCTTC
CDR3: CSVPRTGYYGYTF

D: NA
size: NA
V: TRBV30
J: TRBJ2-2
DNA: TGTGCATGGAGGGACTCCCTGAACACCGGGGAGCTGTTTTTT
CDR3: CAWRDSLNTGELFF

D: TRBD2
size: NA
V: TRBV7-9
J: TRBJ2-1
DNA: TGTGCCAGCCAGGGAATAGCGGGGGCCAACTACAATGAGCAGTTCTTC
CDR3: CASQGIAGANYNEQFF

D: NA
size: few
V: TRBV28
J: TRBJ1-5
DNA: TGTGCGACGGGCCCCGGGGAGTCCCAGCATTTT
CDR3: CATGPGESQHF

D: TRBD1
size: few
V: TRBV29-1
J: TRBJ2-1
DNA: TGCAGCGTTGACGACAGGGGTATTTACAATGAGCAGTTCTTC
CDR3: CSVDDRGIYNEQFF

D: NA
size: few
V: TRBV29-1
J: TRBJ1-2
DNA: TGCAGCGTTGAACTACACAGGGAACCTAACTATGGCTACACCTTC
CDR3: CSVELHREPNYGYTF

D: TRBD2
size: NA
V: TRBV29-1
J: TRBJ2-1
DNA: TGCAGCGTTGAAGGACTAGCGGGGGCCCGGAGCTCCTACAATGAGCAGTTCTTC
CDR3: CSVEGLAGARSSYNEQFF

D: TRBD1
size: NA
V: TRBV28
J: TRBJ1-1
DNA: TGTGCCAGCAGTCAAACAGGGGGCAACACTGAAGCTTTCTTT
CDR3: CASSQTGGNTEAFF

D: TRBD1
size: NA
V: TRBV7-6
J: TRBJ1-4
DNA: TGTGCCAGCAGCTCCCGACAGGGGGCAACTAATGAAAAACTGTTTTTT
CDR3: CASSSRQGATNEKLFF

D: NA
size: NA
V: TRBV4-3
J: TRBJ2-5
DNA: TGCGCCAGCAGCCAAGATTCAGGACCGCAAGAGACCCAGTACTTC
CDR3: CASSQDSGPQETQYF

D: NA
size: few
V: TRBV7-9
J: TRBJ1-5
DNA: TGTGCCAGCAGCCTTGGCGGTGAGCCCCAGCATTTT
CDR3: CASSLGGEPQHF

D: NA
size: NA
V: TRBV9
J: TRBJ1-1
DNA: TGTGCCAGCAGCGTTTATACGTACACTGAAGCTTTCTTT
CDR3: CASSVYTYTEAFF

D: NA
size: NA
V: TRBV30
J: TRBJ1-5
DNA: TGTGCCTGGAGTCTGGGTCAAAGGCAGCCCCAGCATTTT
CDR3: CAWSLGQRQPQHF

D: NA
size: NA
V: TRBV30
J: TRBJ2-5
DNA: TGTGCCTGTGATACCCAGTACTTC
CDR3: CACDTQYF

D: NA
size: NA
V: TRBV4-3
J: TRBJ1-2
DNA: TGCGCCAGCAGCCAAGAGATGACGAGTAACTATGGCTACACCTTC
CDR3: CASSQEMTSNYGYTF

D: NA
size: NA
V: TRBV29-1
J: TRBJ2-5
DNA: TGCAGCGTTGAAGATAGGGGGTCCCAAGAGACCCAGTACTTC
CDR3: CSVEDRGSQETQYF

D: NA
size: few
V: TRBV4-3
J: TRBJ1-2
DNA: TGCGCCAGCAGCCAAGAAGACACTACGAACTATGGCTACACCTTC
CDR3: CASSQEDTTNYGYTF

D: NA
size: few
V: TRBV4-3
J: TRBJ1-1
DNA: TGCGCCAGCAGCCAAGATGGACAGACTAACACTGAAGCTTTCTTT
CDR3: CASSQDGQTNTEAFF

D: NA
size: NA
V: TRBV4-3
J: TRBJ2-1
DNA: TGCGCCAGCAGCCAAGATTTCGGCAATGAGCAGTTCTTC
CDR3: CASSQDFGNEQFF

D: TRBD1
size: NA
V: TRBV9
J: TRBJ1-2
DNA: TGTGCCAGCAGCGGGACAGGGTCGGGGTCGAACTATGGCTACACCTTC
CDR3: CASSGTGSGSNYGYTF

D: NA
size: NA
V: TRBV30
J: TRBJ2-1
DNA: TGTGCCTGGAGGGAATTGGTTAACAATGAGCAGTTCTTC
CDR3: CAWRELVNNEQFF

D: TRBD2
size: NA
V: TRBV30
J: TRBJ2-3
DNA: TGTGCCTGGACCCTAGCGGGGGGGAGCGATACGCAGTATTTT
CDR3: CAWTLAGGSDTQYF

D: NA
size: few
V: TRBV19
J: TRBJ1-1
DNA: TGTGCCAGTAGTATGGGGCTTAAGGATGAAGCTTTCTTT
CDR3: CASSMGLKDEAFF

D: NA
size: few
V: TRBV29-1
J: TRBJ2-7
DNA: TGCAGCGCCCGGGTGGGGGTCACCTACGAGCAGTACTTC
CDR3: CSARVGVTYEQYF

D: NA
size: NA
V: TRBV13
J: TRBJ1-5
DNA: TGTGCCAGCAGCTTGGGCAACCAGCCCCAGCATTTT
CDR3: CASSLGNQPQHF

D: TRBD1
size: NA
V: TRBV5-1
J: TRBJ2-7
DNA: TGCGCCAGCAGTCTTGGACAGGGAGGAGAAGAGCAGTACTTC
CDR3: CASSLGQGGEEQYF